These T cell receptor beta chains were read from a single sample in a study of blood T cell repertoires in COVID-19. The data were produced by immunoSEQ multiplex PCR, yet TCRdb's version contains in-frame clones alone and is incomplete. The table shows under 200,000 clones, with approximately 87% occurring only once. The sample comprised peripheral blood. Receptors were obtained from a woman aged 70-85 years with acute or convalescent COVID-19. CDR3s include the opening cysteine and the closing phenylalanine or tryptophan. D genes are given only for firm matches. Only part of the rows carry a size: once, few, many, or a class if the clone is expanded.

TRBJ1-1 TRBV12-3/TRBV12-4 NA NA TGTGCCAGCGCAAAGGGGGTGGGCGCTGAAGCTTTCTTT CASAKGVGAEAFF
TRBJ1-1 TRBV6-6 NA NA TGTGCCAGCAGGAGAAACAGGGAGAACACTGAAGCTTTCTTT CASRRNRENTEAFF
TRBJ1-5 TRBV30 NA NA TGTGCCTGGAGTGTACGAGGAAATCAGCCCCAGCATTTT CAWSVRGNQPQHF
TRBJ2-5 TRBV20-1 TRBD2 NA TGCAGTGCTAGTATCTCCGGGGGGAGGTACCAAGAGACCCAGTACTTC CSASISGGRYQETQYF
TRBJ2-7 TRBV6-6 NA NA TGTGCCAGCAGTTACCCGACCAGGGGACGGTACGAGCAGTACTTC CASSYPTRGRYEQYF
TRBJ2-1 TRBV7-2 TRBD2 NA TGTGCCAGCAGCTTATTCTCGATACGCGGGGGAATCTACAATGAGCAGTTCTTC CASSLFSIRGGIYNEQFF
TRBJ2-7 TRBV28 NA few TGTGCCAGCAGTTTAGCGGGATACGAGCAGTACTTC CASSLAGYEQYF
TRBJ1-1 TRBV15 NA NA TGTGCCACCAGCAGGTCGGGGACCCCATGGGGGGAACCTGAAGCTTTCTTT CATSRSGTPWGEPEAFF
TRBJ2-1 TRBV7-9 NA NA TGTGCCAGCAGCCCCTATCGGGGGTACAATGAGCAGTTCTTC CASSPYRGYNEQFF
TRBJ2-7 TRBV2 TRBD1 NA TGTGCCAGCAGCTTGCAGACAGGGTTTTACGAGCAGTACTTC CASSLQTGFYEQYF
TRBJ2-1 TRBV19 TRBD2 NA TGTGCCAGTAGTATAGGAAGACTAGCGGGGGCCTCCTACAATGAGCAGTTCTTC CASSIGRLAGASYNEQFF
TRBJ2-5 TRBV18 NA few TGTGCCAGCTCACCCCTGGCGGGAGAGACCCAGTACTTC CASSPLAGETQYF
TRBJ2-1 TRBV4-3 TRBD2 NA TGCGCCAGCAGCCCCCGGACTAGCAATGAGCAGTTCTTC CASSPRTSNEQFF
TRBJ2-7 TRBV5-8 NA NA TGTGCCAGCAGCCGAGACAGACAGAAAGGCGAGCAGTACTTC CASSRDRQKGEQYF
TRBJ2-7 TRBV2 NA once TGTGCCAGCAGTGAAAGGTTGGGCAGGGGCTACGAGCAGTACTTC CASSERLGRGYEQYF
TRBJ1-1 TRBV6-6 TRBD1 NA TGTGCCAGCATTGCCGGGACAGGTGAGATGAACACTGAAGCTTTCTTT CASIAGTGEMNTEAFF
TRBJ1-4 TRBV9 NA NA TGTGCCAGCAGCGTGAATACGGATGAAAAACTGTTTTTT CASSVNTDEKLFF
TRBJ2-1 TRBV21-1 NA once TGTGCCAGCAGCAATCGGACCCGGGGCTCCTACAATGAGCAGTTCTTC CASSNRTRGSYNEQFF
TRBJ1-4 TRBV2 TRBD1 NA TGTGCCAGCAGTTCAGACAGGGGCTCAACTAATGAAAAACTGTTTTTT CASSSDRGSTNEKLFF
TRBJ1-2 TRBV7-9 TRBD1 NA TGTGCCAGCAGCGCCAAAATACAGGGGACCTATGGCTACACCTTC CASSAKIQGTYGYTF
TRBJ2-5 TRBV7-2 TRBD2 NA TGTGCCAGCAGCTTAGTCTCTAGCGGGAGGGGGTACCAAGAGACCCAGTACTTC CASSLVSSGRGYQETQYF
TRBJ2-7 TRBV20-1 NA NA TGCAGTGCTAGAGGAGCCTACGAGCAGTACTTC CSARGAYEQYF
TRBJ2-3 TRBV7-9 TRBD2 once TGTGCCAGCAGCTGGGGGACTAGCGGGAGCACAGATACGCAGTATTTT CASSWGTSGSTDTQYF
TRBJ2-2 TRBV19 NA NA TGTGCCAGTAGTCCGACGACAGTAAACACCGGGGAGCTGTTTTTT CASSPTTVNTGELFF
TRBJ2-7 TRBV7-9 TRBD1 NA TGTGCCAGCAGCCGGGACAGGGTTAGCGACGAGCAGTACTTC CASSRDRVSDEQYF
TRBJ1-6 TRBV2 NA NA TGTGCCAGCAGGCCACAACGCACGGGTAATTCACCCCTCCACTTT CASRPQRTGNSPLHF
TRBJ1-1 TRBV11-2 TRBD1 NA TGTGCCAGCAGCGGTCGGGACAGGGGATCGGCTGAAGCTTTCTTT CASSGRDRGSAEAFF
TRBJ1-2 TRBV3-1/TRBV3-2 TRBD1 NA TGTGCCAGCAGCCAACCCGGGACAGGAGGCTATGGCTACACCTTC CASSQPGTGGYGYTF
TRBJ1-1 TRBV14 NA NA TGTGCCAGCAGCCAAGGAAGGGGGTGGGGCACTGAAGCTTTCTTT CASSQGRGWGTEAFF
TRBJ1-1 TRBV2 NA NA TGTGCCAGCAGTGGAGGAGGAACTGAAGCTTTCTTT CASSGGGTEAFF
TRBJ2-7 TRBV5-1 NA NA TGCGCCAGCAGCCCAGGGGGGACCAGGGGAGAGCAGTACTTC CASSPGGTRGEQYF
TRBJ2-1 TRBV3-1/TRBV3-2 TRBD2 NA TGTGCCAGCAGCCAAGGGACTAGCGGAACCTACAATGAGCAGTTCTTC CASSQGTSGTYNEQFF
TRBJ2-1 TRBV4-3 TRBD1 NA TGCGCCAGCAGCCAAAAACAGGGGGCCTACAATGAGCAGTTCTTC CASSQKQGAYNEQFF
TRBJ2-1 TRBV6-2/TRBV6-3 TRBD2 NA TGTGCCAGCAGTTTGCGGGGGTCCCTCTACAATGAGCAGTTCTTC CASSLRGSLYNEQFF
TRBJ1-1 TRBV4-1 NA few TGCGCCAGCAGCCAAGAGCGGGGGGCGCCTTTTATTGAAGCTTTCTTT CASSQERGAPFIEAFF
TRBJ1-6 TRBV5-1 TRBD1 NA TGCGCCAGCAGCTCAGGACAGGGAATGCAAAATTCACCCCTCCACTTT CASSSGQGMQNSPLHF
TRBJ2-7 TRBV12-3/TRBV12-4 NA NA TGTGCCAGCAGTTTAGGGAGAAGCGAGCAGTACTTC CASSLGRSEQYF
TRBJ1-2 TRBV7-2 NA NA TGTGCCAGCAGCTCAAACACAGATGGCTACACCTTC CASSSNTDGYTF
TRBJ1-1 TRBV27 TRBD1 few TGTGCCAGCAGACCCCAGGGGGCAGGTCGTGAGGACACTGAAGCTTTCTTT CASRPQGAGREDTEAFF
TRBJ2-1 TRBV18 NA NA TGTGCCAGCTCTCCCCTATACAATGAGCAGTTCTTC CASSPLYNEQFF
TRBJ2-7 TRBV27 TRBD1 NA TGTGCCAGCATGGACCGGGACAGACCCTACGAGCAGTACTTC CASMDRDRPYEQYF
TRBJ1-2 TRBV5-4 NA NA TGTGCCAGCAGACAGGGCGGCGGGAGCTATGGCTACACCTTC CASRQGGGSYGYTF
TRBJ2-7 TRBV18 NA NA TGTGCCAGCTCACCTGGGAAACTAGGCGAGCAGTACTTC CASSPGKLGEQYF
TRBJ1-1 TRBV6-5 NA few TGTGCCAGCAGTTACTCCCAGATTATGAACACTGAAGCTTTCTTT CASSYSQIMNTEAFF
TRBJ2-3 TRBV11-2 TRBD2 few TGTGCCAGCAGCTTAATGCGGGGGGGCAGAGATACGCAGTATTTT CASSLMRGGRDTQYF
TRBJ1-1 TRBV6-5 TRBD1 few TGTGCCAGCAGTAAGACAGGGGGCACTGAAGCTTTCTTT CASSKTGGTEAFF
TRBJ1-3 TRBV7-2 NA few TGTGCCAGCAGCTTAGGGACAGCCACGGGAAACACCATATATTTT CASSLGTATGNTIYF
TRBJ1-6 TRBV5-4 NA NA TGTGCCAGCAGCTTGGACTCAGGCAATTCACCCCTCCACTTT CASSLDSGNSPLHF
TRBJ2-2 TRBV27 NA NA TGTGCCAGCAGTTTACCCCCACCCCCCAGACAGGTTCCCCAGCCAACGAACACCGGGGAGCTGTTTTTT CASSLPPPPRQVPQPTNTGELFF
TRBJ2-3 TRBV28 NA NA TGTGCCAGCAGTTTACCTACAGGACAAAACACAGATACGCAGTATTTT CASSLPTGQNTDTQYF
TRBJ2-5 TRBV24-1 TRBD2 NA TGTGCCACCAGTGATTCGGGACTAGCGGGAGTAAAGACCCAGTACTTC CATSDSGLAGVKTQYF
TRBJ2-7 TRBV4-3 NA few TGCGCCAGCAGCCAAGAGCAGAGGTCCGAGCAGTACTTC CASSQEQRSEQYF
TRBJ1-1 TRBV5-1 NA NA TGCGCCAGCAGCTTGGGGGCACAGCCATACACTGAAGCTTTCTTT CASSLGAQPYTEAFF
TRBJ2-5 TRBV4-3 TRBD1 NA TGCGCCAGCAGCGCCCCGGGACAGGGTCCAGAGACCCAGTACTTC CASSAPGQGPETQYF
TRBJ2-5 TRBV5-1 TRBD2 NA TGCGCCAGCAGCTTGGGAGTTAGCGGGGGGGCTGGAGCCCAGTACTTC CASSLGVSGGAGAQYF